This T cell receptor beta chain was found in a study of cytomegalovirus exposure and HLA in healthy donors. General observations from the study: Most TCR beta V segments were productive about 90% or about 30% of the time in an earlier analysis. Reportedly, a later analysis found an Asian-associated ancestry cluster had fewer N-insertions than the roughly 700-donor mean. Prediction of most subjects' HLA-A and HLA-B alleles by TCR beta sequences was reportedly accurate.

Notes on this clone: What it recognizes is unknown. This sample includes further DNA sequences coding for the same CDR3.

The study ran its PCR with 60 Vbeta and 13 Jbeta primers. The protocol was immunoSEQ multiplex PCR, while the TCRdb copy is restricted to in-frame clones and leaves out a portion. The data show 130,000 or so clones, with around 8.5% seen just once and around 5.5% held by the top ten. CDR3 length: 14 amino acids. With 1 base clipped from V and 1 base from J, the junction kept 1 base outside the gene matches. Germline V gene sequence: CDR1 SGHRS, CDR2 YFSETQ. This chain joins TRBV5-1 and TRBJ1-1, with 7 bases lining up with TRBD1. This clonotype was sampled from a man aged 40-49 years in good health and CMV-seronegative. The sample consisted of PBMCs. The CDR3 DNA sequence: TGCGCCAGCAGCTTGCAGGGGGGGAACACTGAAGCTTTCTTT. Its protein is CASSLQGGNTEAFF.